This T cell receptor beta chain was identified during a study of PD-1 blockade in classical Hodgkin lymphoma. Findings and limits, study-wide: Newly diagnosed patients and complete responders had comparable diversity at baseline.

TCRdb's table, derived via immunoSEQ multiplex PCR, lists solely in-frame clones and lacks some. The table lists 25,000 to 30,000 clones, around 83% of them singletons. Regarding time point: cycle 4 day 1 (C4D1), after more than five weeks of nivolumab. Every patient had relapsed following autologous stem cell transplantation, and cohorts differed in brentuximab vedotin exposure. Magnetic negative selection of thawed PBMCs was the method by which CD4+ T cells were purified. The CDR3 consists of 15 residues. V lost 0 bases, J lost 6 bases, and 12 bases lay in between. Per germline, CDR1 SEHNR and CDR2 FQNEAQ (reference sequence). Turning to this clone: Its specificity is unknown.

The rearrangement links TRBV7-9 to TRBJ2-1; perhaps D is TRBD1 or TRBD2 (5 bases each). The source of this sequence is a human donor with classical Hodgkin lymphoma. The material was CD4+ T cells from blood, obtained before the fourth cycle of nivolumab. CDR3 bases: TGTGCCAGCAGCTTAGCGGGACCTTCCGGCAATGAGCAGTTCTTC. Amino acid sequence: CASSLAGPSGNEQFF. Supplemented by reference TRBV7-9 and TRBJ2-1, the full variable domain reads DTGVSQNPRHKITKRGQNVTFRCDPISEHNRLYWYRQTLGQGPEFLTYFQNEAQLEKSRLLSDRFSAERPKGSFSTLEIQRTEQGDSAMYLCASSLAGPSGNEQFFGPGTRLTVL.